These 7 T cell receptor beta chains were sequenced from one sample in a study of blood T cells in healthy people across ages. The second PCR ran about 6 to 12 cycles with a sample-barcoded 5' primer and J-beta primers. TCRdb recomputed calls from the 5' RACE reads with MiXCR, one row per CDR3 protein. Of 1.4 million or so distinct CDR3 sequences in the sample, approximately 42% were seen once. Sample: blood. These TCRs come from a woman aged 18-29 years in good health.

The chain links TRBV25-1 to TRBJ1-5; 8 bases align to TRBD1. CDR1 is MGHDK, CDR2 SYGVNS, per germline. V dropped 7 bases and J dropped 2; count of bases not matched to a gene: 10. The CDR3 length is 16 residues. The CDR3 DNA sequence: TGTGCCAGCATTCCCTTTGGACAGGGTTGCAATCAGCCCCAGCATTTT. Translation: CASIPFGQGCNQPQHF.

The chain has TRBV11-2 and TRBJ2-5, with 11 bases fitting TRBD2. With V trimmed by 5 bases and J by 2 bases, 7 bases remained unmatched. CDR1 is SGHAT and CDR2 is FQNNGV in the germline V gene. The CDR3 consists of 16 residues. The CDR3 nucleotides read TGTGCCAGCAGCACGGGGACTAGCGGCTATCAAGAGACCCAGTACTTC. Its translation is CASSTGTSGYQETQYF.

On this clonotype: At one of its ends the junction is not consistent with the germline gene, which may arise from a read error. The CDR3 sequence is CAISQDFLSSGANVLTF. The CDR3 bases are TGCGCCATCAGCCAAGATTTCCTAAGTTCTGGGGCCAACGTCCTGACTTTC. V is TRBV4-1 and J is TRBJ2-6; D gene ambiguous. The germline V gene has CDR1 MGHRA and CDR2 YSYEKL. This CDR3 has 17 residues.

A word on this clonotype: One end of the junction varies from germline; a read error may be responsible. The chain is built from TRBV7-2 and TRBJ2-7; the match to TRBD2 covers 7 bases. This CDR3 spans 14 amino acids. From germline, CDR1 is SGHTA and CDR2 FQGNSA. The CDR3, as DNA: TGTGCCAGCAGTTTAGAGCCGGGAGGCAACGAGCAGTACTTC. This codes for CASSLEPGGNEQYF.

The V and J genes are TRBV7-8 and TRBJ1-1, with D hard to call. CDR1 SGHVS and CDR2 FQNEAQ come from the germline V gene. This CDR3 has 17 amino acids. V lost 1 base and J 0 bases, leaving 15 bases between the germline ends. The chain's CDR3 is CASSLVRVVGMNTEAFF. The CDR3 bases are TGTGCCAGCAGCTTAGTCCGGGTCGTCGGCATGAACACTGAAGCTTTCTTT.

The sample holds a few counts of this clonotype. The J gene is TRBJ2-7, the V gene TRBV14; the match to TRBD2 covers 12 bases. The germline V gene encodes CDR1 SGHDN and CDR2 FVKESK. The CDR3 is 20 amino acids. The trim removed 2 bases at V and 2 bases at J, leaving 16 bases unmatched. The CDR3 spells CASSQRTYGTRTSGTYEQYF. The CDR3 coding sequence is TGTGCCAGCAGCCAACGTACCTACGGGACACGGACTAGCGGGACCTACGAGCAGTACTTC.

The chain links TRBV12-3 or TRBV12-4 to TRBJ1-3; D call uncertain. This CDR3 contains 15 residues. V was shortened by 6 bases and J by 0 bases, with 12 bases between the two germline ends. The chain's CDR3 is CASSRAFLSGNTIYF. CDR3 nucleotides: TGTGCCAGCAGCCGTGCCTTCCTCTCTGGAAACACCATATATTTT.